This is a list of T cell receptor beta chains from one sample in a study of blood T cell repertoires in COVID-19. Here immunoSEQ multiplex PCR was the method, and the copy in TCRdb shows in-frame clones only, minus some. The sample yields about 140,000 clones, roughly 80% seen once. The source material was PBMCs or T cells enriched from blood (not recorded which). The receptor source for this set is a man in his forties with acute COVID-19. CDR3s include the opening cysteine and the closing phenylalanine or tryptophan. Each record gives: J gene, clone size, D gene, V gene, CDR3 DNA, CDR3 protein. The D gene is left open where the match is weak. Expanded clones are given a class, and other clones once, few, many or no size at all.

TRBJ1-1 . . TRBV7-9 TGTGCCAGCAGCTTCGCCTCGGGAGACACTGAAGCTTTCTTT CASSFASGDTEAFF
TRBJ2-5 . TRBD1 TRBV7-2 TGTGCCAGCAAGGGACAGGGGTGGCAAGAGACCCAGTACTTC CASKGQGWQETQYF
TRBJ1-6 . TRBD1 TRBV2 TGTGCCAGCAGTGAACAGGGGGCGAATTCACCCCTCCACTTT CASSEQGANSPLHF
TRBJ2-3 . . TRBV4-1 TGCGCCAGCAGCCAAGCACTAGTCACAGATACGCAGTATTTT CASSQALVTDTQYF
TRBJ2-3 . . TRBV27 TGTGCCAGCAGTTTAACGGGGGAGGCCGCTTCAGATACGCAGTATTTT CASSLTGEAASDTQYF
TRBJ1-2 . . TRBV5-1 TGCGCCAGCAGCTTGAGTAAGGGGAATAGGGGCGTAAGCTATGGCTACACCTTC CASSLSKGNRGVSYGYTF
TRBJ1-1 . TRBD1 TRBV2 TGTGCCAGCATCCCGGACAGGGGGCAGGGGGCTTTCTTT CASIPDRGQGAFF
TRBJ2-5 once TRBD2 TRBV3-1/TRBV3-2 TGTGCCAGCAGCCACGGGACTAGCCAGGAGACCCAGTACTTC CASSHGTSQETQYF
TRBJ1-1 . . TRBV19 TGTGCCAGTAGTACCGCCCGGGCAGGGGAGTTGTCTGAAGCTTTCTTT CASSTARAGELSEAFF
TRBJ2-1 . TRBD2 TRBV29-1 TGCAGCGTTGAATCTCTAGCGGCTTGGGATGAGCAGTTCTTC CSVESLAAWDEQFF
TRBJ2-3 few TRBD2 TRBV28 TGTGCCAGCAGTTTAATTAGCGGGGAAGATACGCAGTATTTT CASSLISGEDTQYF
TRBJ2-3 . TRBD2 TRBV12-5 TGTGCTAGTGCTTTCGCCCCCCCACTAGCGGGGGCCACGCAGTATTTT CASAFAPPLAGATQYF
TRBJ1-5 few . TRBV30 TGTGCCTGGAGTCGGTGGACCCTCGGGGACAATCAGCCCCAGCATTTT CAWSRWTLGDNQPQHF
TRBJ1-2 . . TRBV6-5 TGTGCCAGCAACGGTGGCTATGGCTACACCTTC CASNGGYGYTF
TRBJ2-1 . TRBD2 TRBV19 TGTGCCAGTAGTATAGGGGCGGGGGTAAATGAGCAGTTCTTC CASSIGAGVNEQFF
TRBJ2-2 . . TRBV27 TGTGCCAGCACCTTAAGGGGGGGCTGGACCGGGGAGCTGTTTTTT CASTLRGGWTGELFF
TRBJ2-1 . TRBD1 TRBV9 TGTGCCAGCAGCACCGGGACAGGGGAAAGTACTGAGCAGTTCTTC CASSTGTGESTEQFF
TRBJ2-1 . TRBD1 TRBV9 TGTGCCAGCAGCGTAGATCTCAGGGGGGACAGGGCGATCTTC CASSVDLRGDRAIF
TRBJ2-3 . TRBD2 TRBV19 TGTGCCAGTGAGACTAGCGGGGGTGCAGATACGCAGTATTTT CASETSGGADTQYF
TRBJ1-5 . . TRBV12-3/TRBV12-4 TGTGCCAGCAGTCCCACAGGGAATCAGCCCCAGCATTTT CASSPTGNQPQHF
TRBJ1-2 . TRBD1 TRBV5-1 TGCGCCAGCAGCTTGGCAGGGACAGGGGCGGATGGCTACACCTTC CASSLAGTGADGYTF
TRBJ2-2 few . TRBV7-2 TGTGCCAGCAGCCTGATACAGGGAAGAAGGGAGCTGTTTTTT CASSLIQGRRELFF
TRBJ1-1 . TRBD1 TRBV5-1 TGCGCCAGCAGCCCACAGGGGGGCACTGAAGCTTTCTTT CASSPQGGTEAFF
TRBJ1-5 . . TRBV19 TGTGCCAGTAGTATAGTTGGCCGTAATCAGCCCCAGCATTTT CASSIVGRNQPQHF
TRBJ1-2 few . TRBV10-3 TGTGCCATCAGTGGCGGGGCCAGGGACGCCCGAAACTATGGCTACACCTTC CAISGGARDARNYGYTF
TRBJ1-2 once . TRBV3-1/TRBV3-2 TGTGCCAGCAGCCAAGATAACAGGGACTATTCGGGCTACACCTTC CASSQDNRDYSGYTF
TRBJ1-2 . . TRBV5-1 TGCGCCAGCAGCTTGGCCTCAGGGGCGAGCTATGGCTACACCTTC CASSLASGASYGYTF
TRBJ1-1 . . TRBV6-5 TGTGCCAGCAGAATTCCCGGTCGTGGGGGGGCTTTCTTT CASRIPGRGGAFF
TRBJ2-7 . . TRBV7-9 TGTGCCAGCAGCTTAGTCTTCGGGGTTACCTCCTACGAGCAGTACTTC CASSLVFGVTSYEQYF
TRBJ2-7 few TRBD1 TRBV5-1 TGCGCCAGCAGCTTGGAGGGACAGGGGACCTCCTACGAGCAGTACTTC CASSLEGQGTSYEQYF
TRBJ1-1 few . TRBV2 TGTGCCATTTCGGACATCATGAACACTGAAGCTTTCTTT CAISDIMNTEAFF
TRBJ2-3 . . TRBV19 TGTGCCAGTATGAGTGGACTCATCACAGATACGCAGTATTTT CASMSGLITDTQYF
TRBJ2-2 . TRBD1 TRBV24-1 TGTGCCACCAGTGATTTGGGGACAGGGTTTGGGACCGGGGAGCTGTTTTTT CATSDLGTGFGTGELFF
TRBJ1-2 . . TRBV7-8 TGTGCCAGCAGCTTAGCTGGGGGCCCCAGAAACTATGGCTACACCTTC CASSLAGGPRNYGYTF
TRBJ1-4 . . TRBV28 TGTGCCAGCGCAGGCCGGCAGTTTAATGAAAAACTGTTTTTT CASAGRQFNEKLFF
TRBJ1-1 . . TRBV19 TGTGCCAGTAGGGAGAGCTTGAACACTGAAGCTTTCTTT CASRESLNTEAFF
TRBJ1-5 few . TRBV28 TGTGCCAGCAGTTCCCCGAATCAGCCCCAGCATTTT CASSSPNQPQHF
TRBJ2-1 few TRBD2 TRBV7-2 TGTGCCAGCAGCTTAGGGACTAGCATAAACAATGAGCAGTTCTTC CASSLGTSINNEQFF
TRBJ2-1 . TRBD2 TRBV29-1 TGCAGCGCCCTAGGAGCCCTCGGACTAGCGGGAGAGGTCCCGGATGAGCAGTTCTTC CSALGALGLAGEVPDEQFF
TRBJ2-1 . . TRBV19 TGTGCCAGTCACGGGGTGCGGGACTACAATGAGCAGTTCTTC CASHGVRDYNEQFF
TRBJ1-5 . TRBD1 TRBV24-1 TGTGCCACCAGTGTCAGGGGGGACAGGGGGGACAATCAGCCCCAGCATTTT CATSVRGDRGDNQPQHF
TRBJ2-7 . TRBD2 TRBV30 TGTGCCTTGGGACTAGCTCTTGGAGGGGAGCAGTACTTC CALGLALGGEQYF